This T cell receptor beta chain was sequenced in a study of monozygotic twins with inflammatory bowel disease. From germline, CDR1 is SNHLY and CDR2 FYNNEI. The CDR3 loop spans 13 amino acids. Researchers used about 3,500 ng of total RNA for each TCR library. Each UMI harboured a 6-nucleotide sample barcode and was appended via template switching. Using the 5' RACE reads, TCRdb records one entry per CDR3 protein without DNA. The table lists over 120,000 distinct CDR3 sequences. Turning to this clonotype: Its antigen is undetermined.

Findings of the study overall: Distinct T cell subtypes could not be told apart.

The clonotype originates from a human donor with ulcerative colitis or Crohn's disease, or a healthy co-twin of an affected twin (not recorded which). The J gene is TRBJ1-5, the V gene TRBV2; TCRdb proposes TRBD1, but this gene call is untestable without DNA. Sequencing used blood. The chain's CDR3 is CASNGHWVGPQHF.